This T cell receptor beta chain was obtained from a study of blood T cell repertoires in COVID-19. Study context: Italy, Spain and the United States were the sources of the convalescent and acute COVID-19 samples. Sample material is recorded as cDNA or gDNA derived from T cells, B-cell-depleted T cells, or PBMCs.

In the original processing: Estimation of nucleated cell counts relied on the amplification of reference gene primers. Generated by immunoSEQ multiplex PCR, the TCRdb table keeps only in-frame clones and is missing some. The DNA gave D and trimming, while V, J and clone size come from that table. The table records around 68,000 clones, 85% of them present only once. The CDR3 has 13 residues. The germline gives CDR1 WNHNN, CDR2 SYGVQD (reference sequence). Trimming took 6 bases from V and 3 from J; bases not matched to a gene: 1. What was sequenced was peripheral blood. The sequence was obtained from a man older than 75 with acute or convalescent COVID-19. This chain links TRBV10-1 with TRBJ2-3, with 9 bases matching TRBD1. The CDR3 loop reads CASRGQGTDTQYF. The CDR3 DNA sequence: TGCGCCAGCAGGGGACAGGGTACAGATACGCAGTATTTT.